This T cell receptor beta chain is drawn from a study of blood T cells in healthy people across ages. Through a sample-barcoded 5' primer and a J-beta primer mix, a second PCR was run for roughly 6 to 11 cycles. A tag from a template-switch adaptor with 12 random nucleotides marked each cDNA molecule. TCRdb passed the 5' RACE reads through MiXCR, listing each CDR3 protein once. There are roughly 1.4 million distinct CDR3 sequences in the sample; roughly 59% occur only once, and 6.7% lies in the top ten. The sample providers were healthy Caucasian people from Russia, aged roughly 6 to 90. Drawing of peripheral blood yielded 7.5 to 10 milliliters from each donor. The V gene lost 4 bases and the J gene lost 4 bases, with 16 bases spanning the gap. The CDR3 has 15 residues. Germline V gene data show CDR1 as MNHEY and CDR2 as SMNVEV (reference sequence).

This sequence was found in a man younger than 30 in good health. Material for sequencing was blood. The rearrangement joins TRBV27 to TRBJ1-2, with D maybe TRBD1 (6 bases). CDR3 nucleotide sequence: TGTGCCAGCAGTTCGGGGTCAGGGGCCATCTATGGCTACACCTTC. It is translated as CASSSGSGAIYGYTF.